This TCR beta chain was identified during a study of shared clonotypes between healthy human individuals. Donation came from healthy HIV-negative adults that had no recent acute infections or vaccinations. Splitting of CD4+ cells produced CD45RA+ naive and CD45RA-negative memory subsets. CDR3 length: 14 amino acids. Germline V gene sequence: CDR1 SGHRS, CDR2 YFSETQ. V gave up 3 bases and J gave up 4 bases; unmatched junction bases: 7. This clone was recorded once. Profiled with immunoSEQ multiplex PCR; TCRdb holds only in-frame clones, not every one. The table lists about 2.3 million clones, over 85% of them singletons.

The gene calls are TRBV5-1 and TRBJ2-7, with 7 positions matching TRBD1. This clonotype originated in a man between 18 and 29 years old in good health. Some clones in this sample may be carry-over from other donors' samples. The source material was naive CD4+ T cells from PBMCs. Subset here: CD45RA+ positively selected. As DNA, the CDR3 is TGCGCCAGCAGCTCACCAGGGGGTATGTACGAGCAGTACTTC. This sequence encodes CASSSPGGMYEQYF.